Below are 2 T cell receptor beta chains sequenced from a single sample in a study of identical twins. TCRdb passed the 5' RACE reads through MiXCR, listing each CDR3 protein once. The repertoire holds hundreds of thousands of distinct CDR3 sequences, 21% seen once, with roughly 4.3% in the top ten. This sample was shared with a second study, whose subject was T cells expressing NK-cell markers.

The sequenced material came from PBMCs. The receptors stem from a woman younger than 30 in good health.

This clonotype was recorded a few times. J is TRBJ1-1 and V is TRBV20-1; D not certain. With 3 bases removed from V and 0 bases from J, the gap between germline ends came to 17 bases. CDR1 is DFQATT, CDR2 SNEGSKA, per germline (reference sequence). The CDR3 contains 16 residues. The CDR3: CSASLPLLSLNTEAFF. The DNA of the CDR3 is TGCAGTGCTAGCCTTCCTCTCCTATCCCTGAACACTGAAGCTTTCTTT.

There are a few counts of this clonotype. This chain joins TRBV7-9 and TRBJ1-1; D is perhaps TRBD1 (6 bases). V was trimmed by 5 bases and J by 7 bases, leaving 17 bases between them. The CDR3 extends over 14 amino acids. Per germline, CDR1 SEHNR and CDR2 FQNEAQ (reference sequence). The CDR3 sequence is CASSPRGARNEAFF. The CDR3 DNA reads TGTGCCAGCAGCCCACGGGGGGCGCGGAATGAAGCTTTCTTT.